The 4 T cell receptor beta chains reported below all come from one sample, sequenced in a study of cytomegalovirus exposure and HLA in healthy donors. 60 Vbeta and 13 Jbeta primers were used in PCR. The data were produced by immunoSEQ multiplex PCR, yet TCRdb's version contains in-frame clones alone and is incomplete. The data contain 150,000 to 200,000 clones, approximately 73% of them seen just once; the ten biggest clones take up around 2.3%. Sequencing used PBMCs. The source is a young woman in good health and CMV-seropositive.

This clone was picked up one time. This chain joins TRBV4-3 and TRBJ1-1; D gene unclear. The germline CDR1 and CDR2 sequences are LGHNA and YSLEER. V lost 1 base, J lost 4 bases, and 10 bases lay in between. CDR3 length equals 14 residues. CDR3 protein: CASSQGGWATEAFF. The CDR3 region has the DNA TGCGCCAGCAGCCAAGGCGGGTGGGCCACTGAAGCTTTCTTT.

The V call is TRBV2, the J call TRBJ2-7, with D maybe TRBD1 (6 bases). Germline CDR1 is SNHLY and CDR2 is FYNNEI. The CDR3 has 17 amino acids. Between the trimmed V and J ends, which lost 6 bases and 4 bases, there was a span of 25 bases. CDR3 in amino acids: CASRHKEKYAGEYEQYF. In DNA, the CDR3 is TGTGCCAGCAGGCATAAAGAGAAGTATGCAGGGGAATACGAGCAGTACTTC.

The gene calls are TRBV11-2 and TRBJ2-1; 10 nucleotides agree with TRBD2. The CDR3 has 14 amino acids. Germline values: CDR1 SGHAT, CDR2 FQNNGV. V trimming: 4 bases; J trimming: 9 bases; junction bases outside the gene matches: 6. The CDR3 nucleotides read TGTGCCAGCAGCTCCCCCCGACTAGCGGGTGAGCAGTTCTTC. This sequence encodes CASSSPRLAGEQFF.

The CDR3 DNA reads as TGTGCCAGCAGCTTGGCCGGGACAGGAGCCTCATACGAGCAGTACTTC. This encodes CASSLAGTGASYEQYF. This sequence joins TRBV5-8 and TRBJ2-7, with TRBD1 identical over 8 bases. Per germline, CDR1 SGHTS and CDR2 YDEGEE. CDR3 size: 16 residues. Germline trimming cut 0 bases from V and 4 bases from J; bases unmatched to any gene: 9.